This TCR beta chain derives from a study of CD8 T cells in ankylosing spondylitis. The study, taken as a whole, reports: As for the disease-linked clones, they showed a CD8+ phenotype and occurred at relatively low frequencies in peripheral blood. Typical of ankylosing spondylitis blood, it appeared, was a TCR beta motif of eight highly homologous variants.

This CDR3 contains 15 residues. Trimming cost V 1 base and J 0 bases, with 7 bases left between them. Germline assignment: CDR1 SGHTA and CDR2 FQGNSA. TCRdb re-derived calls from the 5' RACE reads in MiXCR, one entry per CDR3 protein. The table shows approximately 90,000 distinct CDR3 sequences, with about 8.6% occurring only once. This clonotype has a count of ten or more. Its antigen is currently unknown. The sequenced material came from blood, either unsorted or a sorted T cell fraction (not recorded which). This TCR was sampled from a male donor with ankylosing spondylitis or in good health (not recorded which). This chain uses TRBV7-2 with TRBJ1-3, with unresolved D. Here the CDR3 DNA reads TGTGCCAGCAGCTTAGTTGGAAACTCTGGAAACACCATATATTTT. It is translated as CASSLVGNSGNTIYF.